This TCR beta chain comes out of a study of blood T cell repertoires in COVID-19. In the study overall: In each case, the material was cDNA or gDNA derived from T cells, B-cell-depleted T cells, or PBMCs.

This clone was seen a handful of times. The table came from immunoSEQ multiplex PCR; TCRdb's copy has only in-frame clones and leaves some out. The sample lists 90,000 to 130,000 clones; roughly 76% were seen once. Germline loops: CDR1 MDHEN, CDR2 SYDVKM. CDR3 size: 14 residues. The J segment lost 5 bases and the V segment lost 7 bases, leaving 7 bases of the junction unmatched. The gene calls are TRBV28 and TRBJ1-2; 10 nucleotides line up with TRBD1. The sequencing sample was made of peripheral blood. The source of this sequence is a woman in her sixties or seventies with acute or convalescent COVID-19. CDR3 DNA: TGTGCCAGCAATCGACAGGGGGCTCGTTATGGCTACACCTTC. Its protein is CASNRQGARYGYTF.